Described below is a single TCR beta chain sequence and its context. Its antigen is still unknown. No base quality values were provided; no much bigger clone lies one nucleotide off. The CDR3 measures 14 amino acids from cysteine to phenylalanine. The retained sequence is limited to the CDR3, 42 bases, with the frame set at the first base. These data are taken from a study of Ad26.COV2.S vaccination and SARS-CoV-2 variants (dated by TCRdb to about 2021). General notes on the study: Vaccine-arm donors came from COV1001, a multicentre, randomized, double-blind, placebo-controlled phase I-IIa trial of Ad26.COV2.S in healthy adults. Ad26.COV2.S was given intramuscularly at 5x10^10 or 1x10^11 viral particles, as a single shot or as two shots 56 days apart. The specificity and breadth of SARS-CoV-2-reactive T cell receptors after Ad26.COV2.S vaccination were assessed by TCRbeta repertoire sequencing. The TCR-sequenced set comprised approximately 30 samples: around 20 Ad26.COV2.S vaccine recipients, 5 placebo recipients and 8 SARS-CoV-2 convalescent individuals. Participants in the trial were split at random into five groups of five each, receiving low-dose or high-dose Ad26.COV2.S once or twice, or else placebo on both occasions. Blinding of investigators to trial group allocation was maintained during experiments and outcome assessment.

The immunoSEQ Assay was the method used to sequence TCRbeta CDR3 regions. After extraction, genomic DNA underwent amplification by bias-controlled multiplex PCR, followed by high-throughput sequencing. The paper's data handling went like this. To quantify the absolute abundance of every unique TCRbeta CDR3 region, sequences were collapsed and filtered. T cell fraction was estimated by normalizing TCRbeta template counts to usable DNA, with usable DNA measured through amplification of reference genes found in all nucleated cells. Repertoire TCRs were annotated as SARS-CoV-2-specific by exact matching of V gene, CDR3 amino acid sequence and J gene to a known reactive TCR set. The reference SARS-CoV-2 TCR set was obtained from MIRA and was filtered for enrichment in COVID-19-positive ImmuneCODE repertoires, whereby public or cross-reactive TCRs were removed. Based on the MIRA antigens, annotated TCRs were further analysed at the level of specific ORF or position within ORF. Depth was the summed frequency of annotated unique rearrangements, while breadth was defined as annotated unique rearrangements over total unique productive rearrangements. TCR breadth was compared between groups using two-sided Wilcoxon rank-sum tests. TCRdb's version of the immuneACCESS table is confined to in-frame rearrangements and falls short of the full clone set. An unresolved V gene accounts for under half of the shortfall where checked; the remainder is of unknown origin. The D gene and trimming were derived from the DNA, and the V and J assignments and clone size from that table. Present in this sample are roughly 400,000 clones, about 90% of which were seen just once. Jointly, the top ten make up 4.3% of the sample.

Overall study results and their limits: The study lacked the statistical power to compare responses across vaccine doses or regimens. Higher spike-specific TCR breadth was observed in Ad26.COV2.S recipients than in placebo recipients (P = 0.0014). After vaccination, spike-specific CD8+ and CD4+ T cell responses were reported to show substantial breadth. Vaccine and placebo recipients had similar non-spike TCR breadth, a finding consistent with the vaccine containing only spike. The authors noted that total T cell responses may have been underestimated by the TCR breadth and depth analyses.

The treatment or condition label, read with the paper, signifies: roughly 19 received Ad26.COV2.S at low or high dose, single or two shots; roughly five received placebo; per-sample allocation not given. For vaccine and placebo recipients, repertoires were sequenced using samples collected on day 63 after the first injection. In Cohort 1b, 25 adults aged 18-55 years were enrolled at a single site in Boston, USA, between 29 July and 7 August 2020. Ad26.COV2.S consisted of a replication-incompetent adenovirus type 26 vector by which a prefusion-stabilized SARS-CoV-2 spike protein from the original Wuhan strain was expressed.

The chain employs TRBV21-1 and TRBJ1-1. TRBV21-1 is reported as a pseudogene. The source of this sequence is a person between 18 and 59 years old who received the Ad26.COV2.S COVID-19 vaccine or a placebo. The sequencing used peripheral blood, collected in a trial of Ad26.COV2.S vaccine versus placebo. The sequenced DNA: TGTGCCAGCTCCCCCTCCAGTTTGCGCACTGAAGCTTTCTTT. The resulting protein is CASSPSSLRTEAFF.